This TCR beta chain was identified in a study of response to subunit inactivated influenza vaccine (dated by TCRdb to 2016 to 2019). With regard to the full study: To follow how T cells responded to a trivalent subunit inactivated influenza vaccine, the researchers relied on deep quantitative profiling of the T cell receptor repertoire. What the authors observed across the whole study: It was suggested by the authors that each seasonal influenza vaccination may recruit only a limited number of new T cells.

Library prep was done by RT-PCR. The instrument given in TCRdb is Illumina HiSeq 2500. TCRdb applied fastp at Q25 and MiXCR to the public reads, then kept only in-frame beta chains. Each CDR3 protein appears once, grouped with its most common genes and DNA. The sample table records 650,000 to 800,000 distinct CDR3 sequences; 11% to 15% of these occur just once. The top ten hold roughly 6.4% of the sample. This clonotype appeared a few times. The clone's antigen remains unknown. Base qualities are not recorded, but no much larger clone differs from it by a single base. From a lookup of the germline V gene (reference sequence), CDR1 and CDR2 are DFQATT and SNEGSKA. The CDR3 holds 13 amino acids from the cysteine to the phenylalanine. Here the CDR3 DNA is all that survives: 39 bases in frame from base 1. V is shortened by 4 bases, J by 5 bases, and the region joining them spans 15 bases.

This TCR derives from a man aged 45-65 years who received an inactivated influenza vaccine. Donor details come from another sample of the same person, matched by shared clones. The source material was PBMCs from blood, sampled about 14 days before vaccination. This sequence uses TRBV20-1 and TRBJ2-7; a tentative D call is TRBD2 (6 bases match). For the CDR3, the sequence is CSATRDSGNEQYF. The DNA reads TGCAGTGCTACCCGGGACTCCGGGAACGAGCAGTACTTC.